The 26 T cell receptor beta chains presented below share a single source sample, sequenced in a study of identifying expanded T cells in peripheral blood. TCRdb keeps only in-frame clones here, not all; method: immunoSEQ multiplex PCR. This table has around 78,000 clones, about four fifths appearing once. Source material: blood. The source is a person between 18 and 75 years old in good health.

V usage is TRBV28 and J usage is TRBJ1-3; no clear D gene. The germline V and J ends were trimmed by 1 base and 0 bases, with 10 bases remaining between them. CDR3 length equals 16 residues. CDR1 and CDR2 from the germline V gene are MDHEN and SYDVKM. The chain's CDR3 is CASSLYQSGSGNTIYF. CDR3 coding DNA: TGTGCCAGCAGTTTATACCAGTCTGGCTCTGGAAACACCATATATTTT.

V is TRBV4-3 and J is TRBJ2-2, with D hard to call. The CDR3 is 14 residues long. Germline assignment: CDR1 LGHNA and CDR2 YSLEER. Between the trimmed V and J ends, which lost 1 base and 2 bases, there was a span of 5 bases. In nucleotides, the CDR3 is TGCGCCAGCAGCCAAGCGGGCAACACCGGGGAGCTGTTTTTT. Its protein is CASSQAGNTGELFF.

This clone was seen only once. This sequence joins TRBV6-5 and TRBJ1-1; D uncertain. This CDR3 is built from 15 residues. Trimming left V 0 bases short and J 0 bases short, with 8 bases between. From germline, CDR1 is MNHEY and CDR2 SVGAGI. The CDR3 sequence is CASSYSLRMNTEAFF. In nucleotides, the CDR3 is TGTGCCAGCAGTTACTCTCTCCGGATGAACACTGAAGCTTTCTTT.

The chain employs TRBV7-6 and TRBJ2-3, with TRBD1 identical over 11 bases. The CDR3 totals 16 residues. V trimming: 4 bases; J trimming: 3 bases; junction bases outside the gene matches: 6. Germline loops: CDR1 SGHVS, CDR2 FNYEAQ. The CDR3 sequence is CASSSRTGGSTDTQYF. As DNA, the CDR3 is TGTGCCAGCAGCTCCAGGACAGGGGGCTCAACAGATACGCAGTATTTT.

The chain links TRBV29-1 to TRBJ2-3; TRBD1 aligns across 7 bases. With V trimmed by 5 bases and J by 0 bases, 8 bases remained unmatched. Germline values: CDR1 SQVTM, CDR2 ANQGSEA. The CDR3 spans 15 residues. CDR3 in DNA: TGCAGCGTTACGACCGGGACAGTCAGCACAGATACGCAGTATTTT. It encodes CSVTTGTVSTDTQYF.

This clone was detected only once. The rearrangement joins TRBV7-2 to TRBJ2-5; TRBD2 agrees at 8 bases. Germline V gives CDR1 SGHTA, CDR2 FQGNSA. There are 15 residues in the CDR3. Unmatched junction bases numbered 4, after V lost 0 bases and J lost 4 bases. The CDR3: CASSLAMRGVETQYF. The CDR3 coding sequence is TGTGCCAGCAGCTTAGCAATGCGGGGGGTAGAGACCCAGTACTTC. The full variable domain, completed using reference TRBV7-2 and TRBJ2-5, is GAGVSQSPSNKVTEKGKDVELRCDPISGHTALYWYRQSLGQGLEFLIYFQGNSAPDKSGLPSDRFSAERTGGSVSTLTIQRTQQEDSAVYLCASSLAMRGVETQYFGPGTRLLVL.

The rearrangement uses TRBV7-2 and TRBJ1-5, with D unresolved. In germline, CDR1 is SGHTA, CDR2 FQGNSA. V was shortened by 3 bases and J by 0 bases, with 6 bases between the two germline ends. CDR3 length equals 14 residues. The CDR3 DNA follows: TGTGCCAGCAGCTTTATTACTAGCAATCAGCCCCAGCATTTT. Amino acid sequence: CASSFITSNQPQHF.

This chain uses TRBV29-1 with TRBJ1-1; D is uncertain. The germline V gene encodes CDR1 SQVTM and CDR2 ANQGSEA. CDR3 size: 14 residues. Trimming removed 7 bases at V and 0 bases at J, with 15 bases between. The CDR3 reads CSATQSWVNTEAFF. The DNA of the CDR3 is TGCAGCGCCACACAGAGTTGGGTGAACACTGAAGCTTTCTTT.

This clone came up a few times. This chain links TRBV2 with TRBJ1-5; the match to TRBD1 covers 8 bases. The CDR3 length is 14 residues. Trimming cost V 4 bases and J 4 bases; bases outside gene matches: 3. In germline, CDR1 is SNHLY, CDR2 FYNNEI. CDR3 protein: CASSVQGGNQPQHF. CDR3 nucleotides: TGTGCCAGCAGTGTACAGGGGGGGAATCAGCCCCAGCATTTT.

The rearrangement joins TRBV7-2 to TRBJ1-1; no reliable D call. The germline V gene encodes CDR1 SGHTA and CDR2 FQGNSA. Trimming left V 1 base short and J 2 bases short, with 8 bases between. The CDR3 totals 14 residues. The DNA for the CDR3 is TGTGCCAGCAGCTTAGATGGACCTAACACTGAAGCTTTCTTT. It is translated as CASSLDGPNTEAFF.

The V and J genes are TRBV20-1 and TRBJ2-3, with D hard to call. The CDR3 loop spans 10 amino acids. Germline V CDR1 and CDR2: DFQATT, SNEGSKA (reference sequence). V lost 3 bases to trimming and J lost 9 bases, with 7 bases between them. CDR3 DNA: TGCAGTGCTAGGTTGGAGACGCAGTATTTT. Translated: CSARLETQYF.

The rearrangement links TRBV5-4 to TRBJ1-1, with 9 nucleotides matching TRBD1. Germline V gene data show CDR1 as SGHNT and CDR2 as YYREEE (reference sequence). V shed 4 bases and J 4 bases; nucleotides not matched to a gene: 5. The CDR3 runs 14 residues. The CDR3 reads CASSTGQGTTEAFF. CDR3 bases: TGTGCCAGCAGCACGGGACAGGGTACCACTGAAGCTTTCTTT.

CDR3 sequence (DNA): TGCAGTGCCACCGCGGGGCTTGAGCAGTACTTC. This codes for CSATAGLEQYF. This chain uses TRBV20-1 with TRBJ2-7; possible D gene TRBD2, 6 bases. The CDR3 runs 11 residues. Germline CDR1 DFQATT, CDR2 SNEGSKA (reference sequence). V dropped 6 bases and J dropped 7 bases, with 13 bases sitting between them.

The chain combines TRBV19 with TRBJ2-3; TRBD1 aligns across 9 bases. The V and J ends lost 5 bases and 3 bases, in that order; junction bases with no gene match: 9. Germline values: CDR1 LNHDA, CDR2 SQIVND (reference sequence). This CDR3 region has 16 residues. The CDR3 nucleotides read TGTGCCAGTAGTCCCGACCGGGACAGGGCAACAGATACGCAGTATTTT. Encoded protein: CASSPDRDRATDTQYF.

A word on this clone: The DNA is omitted, as the CDR3 cannot be located on it reliably, and the CDR3 follows TCRdb's listing. The chain joins TRBV6-6 to TRBJ2-2; whether TRBD2, the table's D call, matches the DNA was not checked. Per the germline V gene, CDR1 is MNHNY and CDR2 is SVGAGI (reference sequence). The length of the CDR3 is 15 amino acids, counting both ends. The chain's CDR3 is CASSTSQGLAGELFF.

The genes are TRBV7-2 and TRBJ2-1; D gene ambiguous. This CDR3 is 12 amino acids long. Germline V gene data show CDR1 as SGHTA and CDR2 as FQGNSA. Deletions cut 0 bases from V and 10 bases from J, with 7 bases between. The CDR3 reads CASSLADDEQFF. Written as DNA, the CDR3 is TGTGCCAGCAGCTTAGCGGACGACGAGCAGTTCTTC.

This chain uses TRBV19 with TRBJ1-5; D remains ambiguous. Trimming took 3 bases from V and 5 from J, leaving 14 bases between them. The CDR3 covers 15 residues. CDR1 and CDR2 from the germline V gene are LNHDA and SQIVND (reference sequence). This CDR3 is CASSIPAPEYQPQHF. CDR3 in DNA: TGTGCCAGTAGTATCCCCGCCCCAGAATATCAGCCCCAGCATTTT.

The chain recombines TRBV29-1 with TRBJ2-7, with 9 bases identical to TRBD1. The CDR3 is 15 amino acids. Trimming removed 6 bases from V and 3 bases from J; junction bases left unmatched: 12. Per germline, CDR1 SQVTM and CDR2 ANQGSEA. The CDR3 region is CSVASDTGGFYEQYF. DNA of the CDR3: TGCAGCGTCGCCTCCGATACAGGGGGCTTCTACGAGCAGTACTTC.

V usage is TRBV5-6 and J usage is TRBJ1-4; D might be TRBD1 (5 bases). Per the germline V gene, CDR1 is SGHDT and CDR2 is YYEEEE. The CDR3 loop spans 14 amino acids. Trimming cost V 0 bases and J 10 bases, with 13 bases left between them. CDR3 region: CASSLAGPEGKLFF. The CDR3 DNA is TGTGCCAGCAGCTTGGCAGGGCCGGAGGGAAAACTGTTTTTT.

The gene calls are TRBV9 and TRBJ2-5; no firm D call. V was pared by 0 bases and J by 5 bases, with 14 bases between. The CDR3 runs 15 residues. The germline gives CDR1 SGDLS, CDR2 YYNGEE. The CDR3 bases are TGTGCCAGCAGCGTAGTTTCCTCATTTCAGGAGACCCAGTACTTC. Translation gives CASSVVSSFQETQYF.

This chain links TRBV19 with TRBJ1-4, with D maybe TRBD1 (6 bases). V was clipped by 6 bases and J by 7 bases, with 15 bases between them. The CDR3 runs to 14 residues. The germline V gene encodes CDR1 LNHDA and CDR2 SQIVND (reference sequence). The CDR3 nucleotides are TGTGCCAGTAGGGACGGGGGCGCGAGTGAAAAACTGTTTTTT. It codes for CASRDGGASEKLFF.

The chain uses TRBV7-9 and TRBJ2-3, with 13 bases matching TRBD2. Per the germline V gene, CDR1 is SEHNR and CDR2 is FQNEAQ (reference sequence). The CDR3 sequence is 15 residues long. J lost 6 bases, V lost 5 bases, and 5 bases had no gene match. CDR3 DNA sequence: TGTGCCAGCAGCCCGGGACTAGCGGGATTCGATACGCAGTATTTT. Its protein product is CASSPGLAGFDTQYF.

The genes are TRBV15 and TRBJ2-1, with TRBD2 identical over 13 bases. The CDR3 is 14 residues long. V shed 3 bases, J shed 11 bases, and the junction held 4 bases outside the gene matches. Germline loops: CDR1 LNHNV, CDR2 YYDKDF (reference sequence). The CDR3 bases are TGTGCCACCAGCAGTGGGACTAGCGGGACTCAGCAGTTCTTC. Translation: CATSSGTSGTQQFF.

The gene calls are TRBV28 and TRBJ1-2, with D hard to call. This CDR3 region has 15 residues. V was pared by 1 base and J by 0 bases, with 9 bases between. Germline V lookup: CDR1 MDHEN, CDR2 SYDVKM. The DNA of the CDR3 is TGTGCCAGCAGTTTATCTCCATATACTAACTATGGCTACACCTTC. As protein: CASSLSPYTNYGYTF.

The chain is built from TRBV28 and TRBJ2-1, with D tentatively TRBD1 or TRBD2 (5 bases each). V dropped 6 bases and J dropped 0 bases, with 15 bases sitting between them. Germline V gene data show CDR1 as MDHEN and CDR2 as SYDVKM. The CDR3 is 16 residues long. CDR3 sequence (DNA): TGTGCCAGCAGGGCCGGGACGGCTAGCTCCTACAATGAGCAGTTCTTC. This encodes CASRAGTASSYNEQFF.

This clone was found once. The V call is TRBV6-6, the J call TRBJ1-4; a weak D match, TRBD1 (6 bases). Germline V gene sequence: CDR1 MNHNY, CDR2 SVGAGI (reference sequence). V lost 10 bases to trimming and J lost 1 base, with 16 bases between them. The CDR3 sequence is 15 residues long. The CDR3 loop reads CATSTGILTNEKLFF. CDR3 nucleotide sequence: TGTGCCACCTCGACAGGAATCCTAACTAATGAAAAACTGTTTTTT.